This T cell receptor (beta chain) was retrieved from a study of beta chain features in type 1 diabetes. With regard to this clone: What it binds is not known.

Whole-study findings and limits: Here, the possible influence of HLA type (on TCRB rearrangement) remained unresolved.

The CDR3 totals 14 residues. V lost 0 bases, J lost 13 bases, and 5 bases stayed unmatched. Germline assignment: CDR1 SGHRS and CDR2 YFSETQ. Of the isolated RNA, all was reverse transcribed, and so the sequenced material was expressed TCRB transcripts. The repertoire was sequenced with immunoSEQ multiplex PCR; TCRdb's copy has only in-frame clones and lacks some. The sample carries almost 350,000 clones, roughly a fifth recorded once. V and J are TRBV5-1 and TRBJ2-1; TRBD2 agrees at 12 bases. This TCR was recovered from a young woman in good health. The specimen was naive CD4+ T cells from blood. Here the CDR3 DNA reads TGCGCCAGCAGCTTGGGGACTAGCGGGATATCCCAGTTCTTC. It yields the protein CASSLGTSGISQFF.